This T cell receptor beta chain was sequenced in a study of monozygotic twins with inflammatory bowel disease. Study findings and constraints: Concordance status among twins (concordant versus discordant) showed no link to repertoire similarity, possibly from limited power. Data gave no support to a single strong signal or clonotype associated with IBD. The co-twins with IBD showed lower TCRbeta diversity (inverse Simpson) than their healthy siblings.

CDR3 length: 14 residues. The V gene's germline CDR1 is LNHNV and CDR2 YYDKDF (reference sequence). Two nested PCRs, roughly 17 and 9 cycles, amplified TCRalpha and TCRbeta cDNA. Using the 5' RACE reads, TCRdb records one entry per CDR3 protein without DNA. Its table records over 150,000 distinct CDR3 sequences. Details on this clonotype: Antigen specificity is unknown.

The chain employs TRBV15 and TRBJ1-2; TCRdb's D gene call, TRBD1, goes unchecked for lack of DNA. The source of this sequence is a human donor with ulcerative colitis or Crohn's disease, or a healthy co-twin of an affected twin (not recorded which). The sample comprised blood. The chain's CDR3 is CATSRAGGTDGYTF.